A selection of T cell receptor beta chains follows, all from one sample in a study of blood T cells in healthy people across ages. From the 5' RACE reads, TCRdb called clonotypes with MiXCR, one entry per CDR3 protein. Among 1.5 million to 2 million distinct CDR3 sequences listed, about two fifths were seen once. Sequenced sample: blood. The source of these receptors is a human donor in good health. Both conserved end residues are part of each CDR3. Each record gives: V gene, J gene, D gene, clone size, CDR3 DNA, CDR3 protein. D genes are given only for firm matches. Expanded clones get a size class; other rows say once, few or many, or leave the size out.

v_gene: TRBV15; j_gene: TRBJ2-7; d_gene: TRBD2; abundance: .; CDR3nt: TGTGCCACCGGAAAGACTAGCGGGGGCCTTACTTCCTACGAGCAGTACTTC; CDR3aa: CATGKTSGGLTSYEQYF
v_gene: TRBV5-1; j_gene: TRBJ1-1; d_gene: .; abundance: .; CDR3nt: TGCGCCAGCAGCTTGGGTAGCACCACTGAAGCTTTCTTT; CDR3aa: CASSLGSTTEAFF
v_gene: TRBV5-1; j_gene: TRBJ1-1; d_gene: .; abundance: .; CDR3nt: TGCGCCAGCAGCACGAACGCCCACAATAGTGACACTGAAGCTTTCTTT; CDR3aa: CASSTNAHNSDTEAFF
v_gene: TRBV6-2/TRBV6-3; j_gene: TRBJ2-3; d_gene: TRBD2; abundance: few; CDR3nt: TGTGCCAGCAGTTCCCTCGACCGAGCGGGGGGCACAGATACGCAGTATTTT; CDR3aa: CASSSLDRAGGTDTQYF
v_gene: TRBV7-9; j_gene: TRBJ2-7; d_gene: .; abundance: .; CDR3nt: TGTGCCCTAGACAACGGACAGCCCGCGGGGGAGCAGTACTTC; CDR3aa: CALDNGQPAGEQYF
v_gene: TRBV7-2; j_gene: TRBJ2-7; d_gene: .; abundance: few; CDR3nt: TGTGCCAGCAGCTTAGACAGGACTTCCATCGAGCAGTACTTC; CDR3aa: CASSLDRTSIEQYF
v_gene: TRBV4-3; j_gene: TRBJ2-1; d_gene: TRBD2; abundance: few; CDR3nt: TGCGCCAGCAGCCAAGGTGGAGCGGGGGGGCGGGATGAGCAGTTCTTC; CDR3aa: CASSQGGAGGRDEQFF
v_gene: TRBV20-1; j_gene: TRBJ2-4; d_gene: TRBD2; abundance: .; CDR3nt: TGCAGTGCTATGATGATAGCGGGGGGTTGGACCAAAAACATTCAGTACTTC; CDR3aa: CSAMMIAGGWTKNIQYF
v_gene: TRBV6-2/TRBV6-3; j_gene: TRBJ2-1; d_gene: .; abundance: many; CDR3nt: TGTGCCAGCAGTTACTCGCCCAATGAGCAGTTCTTC; CDR3aa: CASSYSPNEQFF
v_gene: TRBV20-1; j_gene: TRBJ2-3; d_gene: .; abundance: few; CDR3nt: TGCAGTGCTAGAGTAGGACAGAAAGATACGCAGTATTTT; CDR3aa: CSARVGQKDTQYF
v_gene: TRBV9; j_gene: TRBJ2-3; d_gene: .; abundance: few; CDR3nt: TGTGCCAGCAGCCCAGCAAGTAGGTCCACAGATACGCAGTATTTT; CDR3aa: CASSPASRSTDTQYF
v_gene: TRBV20-1; j_gene: TRBJ1-1; d_gene: .; abundance: few; CDR3nt: TGCAGTGCTGGCTTAAGGGCGGCTGAAGCTTTCTTT; CDR3aa: CSAGLRAAEAFF
v_gene: TRBV28; j_gene: TRBJ2-5; d_gene: TRBD2; abundance: .; CDR3nt: TGTGCCAGCAGTTTATCTCTAGCGGGACGGGGGGCCCAGTACTTC; CDR3aa: CASSLSLAGRGAQYF
v_gene: TRBV7-2; j_gene: TRBJ2-7; d_gene: TRBD1; abundance: few; CDR3nt: TGTGCCAGCAGCTTAGCGGGGACAGGTCTTGGCGAGCAGTACTTC; CDR3aa: CASSLAGTGLGEQYF
v_gene: TRBV2; j_gene: TRBJ2-7; d_gene: TRBD2; abundance: .; CDR3nt: TGTGCCAGCAGTGAATTTAGCGGGGCCCCCTACGAGCAGTACTTC; CDR3aa: CASSEFSGAPYEQYF
v_gene: TRBV5-6; j_gene: TRBJ2-3; d_gene: .; abundance: .; CDR3nt: TGTGCCAGCAGCTTGCATGGGACTGGTGTGACAGATACGCAGTATTTT; CDR3aa: CASSLHGTGVTDTQYF
v_gene: TRBV7-2; j_gene: TRBJ1-5; d_gene: .; abundance: few; CDR3nt: TGTGCCAGCTCTGTTGGGACCGTAAACAATCAGCCCCAGCATTTT; CDR3aa: CASSVGTVNNQPQHF
v_gene: TRBV6-2/TRBV6-3; j_gene: TRBJ2-5; d_gene: TRBD1; abundance: once; CDR3nt: TGTGCCAGCGTGGGGGGACAGGGAGGCGAGACCCAGTACTTC; CDR3aa: CASVGGQGGETQYF
v_gene: TRBV7-3; j_gene: TRBJ2-1; d_gene: .; abundance: few; CDR3nt: TGTGCCAGCAGCCTAAGGCGACTAGACTCCTACAATGAGCAGTTCTTC; CDR3aa: CASSLRRLDSYNEQFF
v_gene: TRBV20-1; j_gene: TRBJ1-1; d_gene: .; abundance: .; CDR3nt: TGCAGTGCTAGGGCATGGGGGGCCATGAACACTGAAGCTTTCTTT; CDR3aa: CSARAWGAMNTEAFF
v_gene: TRBV20-1; j_gene: TRBJ2-5; d_gene: TRBD1; abundance: .; CDR3nt: TGCAGTGCCGACGCTGGACAGGTCGAGACCCAGTACTTC; CDR3aa: CSADAGQVETQYF
v_gene: TRBV5-5; j_gene: TRBJ2-2; d_gene: TRBD2; abundance: .; CDR3nt: TGTGCCAGTCGGACTAGCGGGCTCGCGAACACCGGGGAGCTGTTTTTT; CDR3aa: CASRTSGLANTGELFF
v_gene: TRBV6-2/TRBV6-3; j_gene: TRBJ2-2; d_gene: .; abundance: .; CDR3nt: TGTGCCAGCCTGGGGGTCACCGGGGAGCTGTTTTTT; CDR3aa: CASLGVTGELFF
v_gene: TRBV7-2; j_gene: TRBJ2-1; d_gene: .; abundance: .; CDR3nt: TGTGCCAGCAGCTTAAGTTTAGAATTTTACAATGAGCAGTTCTTC; CDR3aa: CASSLSLEFYNEQFF
v_gene: TRBV20-1; j_gene: TRBJ2-1; d_gene: TRBD2; abundance: many; CDR3nt: TGCAGCGCCCCACAGAGACTAGCCGCTGATGAGCAGTTCTTC; CDR3aa: CSAPQRLAADEQFF
v_gene: TRBV7-2; j_gene: TRBJ2-4; d_gene: .; abundance: once; CDR3nt: TGTGCCAGCAACCCGTCAGGGAAACAGTACTTC; CDR3aa: CASNPSGKQYF
v_gene: TRBV4-1; j_gene: TRBJ2-3; d_gene: .; abundance: few; CDR3nt: TGCGCCAGCAGCCAAGATCGGGGGTTTGATACGCAGTATTTT; CDR3aa: CASSQDRGFDTQYF
v_gene: TRBV9; j_gene: TRBJ1-2; d_gene: .; abundance: few; CDR3nt: TGTGCCAGCAGCGTAGGTAGGGCAGATTATGGCTACACCTTC; CDR3aa: CASSVGRADYGYTF
v_gene: TRBV7-8; j_gene: TRBJ2-5; d_gene: TRBD1; abundance: few; CDR3nt: TGTGCCAGCAGCTCTAGACAGGGGACCCAAGAGACCCAGTACTTC; CDR3aa: CASSSRQGTQETQYF
v_gene: TRBV2; j_gene: TRBJ2-1; d_gene: .; abundance: .; CDR3nt: TGTGCCAGCAGTATGATCGGGGCAAATAGGGTCTACAATGAGCAGTTCTTC; CDR3aa: CASSMIGANRVYNEQFF
v_gene: TRBV5-6; j_gene: TRBJ2-5; d_gene: .; abundance: .; CDR3nt: TGTGCCAGCAGCTGGGACCCGGAAGAGACCCAGTACTTC; CDR3aa: CASSWDPEETQYF
v_gene: TRBV5-1; j_gene: TRBJ1-4; d_gene: .; abundance: .; CDR3nt: TGCGCCAGCAGCGAAGGAGGGCATGGTGAAAAACTGTTTTTT; CDR3aa: CASSEGGHGEKLFF
v_gene: TRBV7-9; j_gene: TRBJ2-7; d_gene: .; abundance: .; CDR3nt: TGTGCCAGCGGGCACGCCTACGAGCAGTACTTC; CDR3aa: CASGHAYEQYF
v_gene: TRBV9; j_gene: TRBJ1-1; d_gene: .; abundance: .; CDR3nt: TGTGCCAGCAGCCCAACGGGGACATTCAACACTGAAGCTTTCTTT; CDR3aa: CASSPTGTFNTEAFF
v_gene: TRBV15; j_gene: TRBJ2-7; d_gene: .; abundance: .; CDR3nt: TGTGCCACCAGCAGCCGGGTCTCGGGCTCCTACGAGCAGTACTTC; CDR3aa: CATSSRVSGSYEQYF